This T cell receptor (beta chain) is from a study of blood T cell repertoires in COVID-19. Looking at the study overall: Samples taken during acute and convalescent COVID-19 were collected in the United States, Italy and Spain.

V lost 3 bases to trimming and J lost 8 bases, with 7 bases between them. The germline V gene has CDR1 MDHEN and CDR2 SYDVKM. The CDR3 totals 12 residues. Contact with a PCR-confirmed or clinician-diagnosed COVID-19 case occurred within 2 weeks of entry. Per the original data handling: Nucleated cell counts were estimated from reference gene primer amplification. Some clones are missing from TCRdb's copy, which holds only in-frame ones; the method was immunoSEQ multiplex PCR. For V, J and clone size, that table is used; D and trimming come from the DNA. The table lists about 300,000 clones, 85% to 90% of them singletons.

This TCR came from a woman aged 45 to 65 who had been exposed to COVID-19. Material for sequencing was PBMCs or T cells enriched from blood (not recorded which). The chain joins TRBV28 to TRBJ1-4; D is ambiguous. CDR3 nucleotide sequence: TGTGCCAGCAGTTTCTTACAAGAAAAACTGTTTTTT. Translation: CASSFLQEKLFF.